This record concerns one T cell receptor beta chain sequence. What it binds is unknown. The sample belongs to a study of shared clonotypes between healthy human individuals. The wider study: Each donor contributed plates that comprised three CD4 naive, three CD4 memory, two CD8 naive and one CD8 memory. Study-wide results and caveats: Only blood was sampled, and tissue TCR repertoires likely differ from blood ones. Shared clonotypes: about 5% naive CD4, 3.5% to 4% naive CD8, roughly 2.2% memory CD4, 0.35% to 0.5% memory CD8.

Cells designated naive CD8 were CD45RO-negative and were positively selected for CCR7, with terminally differentiated effector memory CD45RA+ cells excluded. Germline V CDR1 and CDR2: MGHDK, SYGVNS. This CDR3 has 17 residues. Trimming shortened V by 8 bases and J by 2 bases, and 21 bases separated the two germline ends. Libraries were prepared by immunoSEQ multiplex PCR; TCRdb keeps only in-frame clonotypes and omits some of them. Seen here are over 2 million clones, roughly 95% observed once, and the top ten hold approximately 1.2%. The specimen sequenced was naive CD8+ T cells sorted from blood. The chain uses TRBV25-1 and TRBJ2-2; tentative D call: TRBD2 (6 bases). The TCR sequence derives from a man between 18 and 29 years old in good health. The CDR3 loop reads CASVASVGSGNTGELFF. In nucleotides, the CDR3 is TGTGCCAGCGTAGCCAGCGTGGGTAGCGGTAACACCGGGGAGCTGTTTTTT.